The 29 T cell receptor beta chains listed next were all sequenced from one sample in a study of memory CD4+ T cells and cytomegalovirus serostatus. Only in-frame clones appear in the TCRdb table, and some are missing; sequencing was by immunoSEQ multiplex PCR. The table records 45,000 to 65,000 clones, around four fifths of them present only once. Single viable CD3+CD4+CD8-CD45RO+ cells were sorted as the memory CD4+ T cells. The sample was memory CD4+ T cells from blood. All receptors derive from an adult in good health and CMV-seronegative.

The DNA of the CDR3 is TGTGCCAGCTCACCTTTACACGGGGGCCAGGGATGGCCCCAGCATTTT. Translation: CASSPLHGGQGWPQHF. This chain connects TRBV18 to TRBJ1-5; D is perhaps TRBD1 (6 bases). The CDR3 sequence is 16 residues long. In germline, CDR1 is KGHSH, CDR2 LQKENI. Trimming shortened V by 3 bases and J by 9 bases, and 21 bases separated the two germline ends.

The rearrangement joins TRBV11-2 to TRBJ2-7; D is perhaps TRBD1 (5 bases). The V end lost 1 base, the J end lost 2 bases, and 12 bases lay between the germline ends. This CDR3 has 15 residues. Per the germline V gene, CDR1 is SGHAT and CDR2 is FQNNGV. The CDR3 nucleotides read TGTGCCAGCAGCTTAGTTAGGGGAAGGACCTACGAGCAGTACTTC. Translated: CASSLVRGRTYEQYF.

This chain connects TRBV13 to TRBJ2-1; TRBD2 aligns across 11 bases. The V segment lost 1 base and the J segment 3 bases; nucleotides outside the gene matches: 5. This CDR3 spans 17 amino acids. Germline values: CDR1 PRHDT, CDR2 FYEKMQ (reference sequence). In DNA form, the CDR3 reads TGTGCCAGCAGCTTAGTTCCCGGGACTAGCGGCTACAATGAGCAGTTCTTC. This gives the protein CASSLVPGTSGYNEQFF.

V is TRBV19 and J is TRBJ1-2; D uncertain. The V gene lost 5 bases and the J gene lost 5 bases, with 18 bases spanning the gap. The CDR3 is 15 residues long. The germline CDR1 and CDR2 sequences are LNHDA and SQIVND (reference sequence). The CDR3 spells CASSPGPGGQYGYTF. The CDR3 DNA reads as TGTGCCAGTAGTCCCGGACCGGGAGGGCAATATGGCTACACCTTC.

This rearrangement joins TRBV12-5 to TRBJ1-5; D remains unclear. This CDR3 is 15 amino acids long. Germline assignment: CDR1 LGHNT and CDR2 FRNRAP. Trimming took 0 bases from V and 3 from J, leaving 9 bases between them. The CDR3 region is CASGLVPGFNQPQHF. CDR3 in DNA: TGTGCTAGTGGTTTGGTACCGGGCTTCAATCAGCCCCAGCATTTT.

The gene calls are TRBV19 and TRBJ2-6; D is ambiguous. The germline V gene has CDR1 LNHDA and CDR2 SQIVND (reference sequence). The CDR3 is 13 amino acids. Trimming took off 9 bases at V and 0 bases at J, with 6 bases between the two ends. The CDR3 reads CARPVSGANVLTF. CDR3 sequence (DNA): TGTGCCAGACCAGTCTCTGGGGCCAACGTCCTGACTTTC.

V usage is TRBV2 and J usage is TRBJ2-4, with D uncertain. V shed 5 bases and J shed 8 bases, with 10 bases lying between them. The CDR3 consists of 12 residues. From germline, CDR1 is SNHLY and CDR2 FYNNEI. Here the CDR3 reads CASSQSEYIQYF. The CDR3 region has the DNA TGTGCCAGCAGTCAGAGTGAATACATTCAGTACTTC. Full variable domain (outside the CDR3, taken from reference TRBV2 and TRBJ2-4): EPEVTQTPSHQVTQMGQEVILRCVPISNHLYFYWYRQILGQKVEFLVSFYNNEISEKSEIFDDQFSVERPDGSNFTLKIRSTKLEDSAMYFCASSQSEYIQYFGAGTRLSVL.

The chain has TRBV11-2 and TRBJ1-3; D possibly corresponds to TRBD1 (5 bases). This CDR3 spans 17 amino acids. CDR1 and CDR2 from the germline V gene are SGHAT and FQNNGV. With 3 bases removed from V and 0 bases from J, the gap between germline ends came to 15 bases. Written as DNA, the CDR3 is TGTGCCAGCAGCTTTTCTCCCAGGGCAAGCTCTGGAAACACCATATATTTT. Translating it yields CASSFSPRASSGNTIYF. Looking up the rest from reference TRBV11-2 and TRBJ1-3 gives the full variable domain: EAGVAQSPRYKIIEKRQSVAFWCNPISGHATLYWYQQILGQGPKLLIQFQNNGVVDDSQLPKDRFSAERLKGVDSTLKIQPAKLEDSAVYLCASSFSPRASSGNTIYFGEGSWLTVV.

There are a few counts of this clone. The J gene is TRBJ1-1, the V gene TRBV2; D ambiguous. V was shortened by 3 bases and J by 4 bases, with 6 bases between the two germline ends. The CDR3 has 12 residues. Germline-derived CDR1 and CDR2 are SNHLY and FYNNEI. The CDR3 is CASSDLGTEAFF. The CDR3 coding sequence is TGTGCCAGCAGTGATTTGGGCACTGAAGCTTTCTTT.

This sequence joins TRBV10-3 and TRBJ1-3; maybe TRBD1 (6 bases). V lost 0 bases to trimming and J lost 0 bases, with 18 bases between them. The germline gives CDR1 ENHRY, CDR2 SYGVKD. The CDR3 is made up of 19 amino acids. The CDR3 DNA is TGTGCCATCAGTGAGTCTACCAGGGGATCTCCCCTCTCTGGAAACACCATATATTTT. This gives the protein CAISESTRGSPLSGNTIYF.

This chain joins TRBV6-6 and TRBJ2-7, with D perhaps TRBD2 (5 bases). The CDR3 is made up of 14 amino acids. Between the trimmed V and J ends, which lost 6 bases and 3 bases, there was a span of 15 bases. Germline V gives CDR1 MNHNY, CDR2 SVGAGI (reference sequence). The CDR3, as DNA: TGTGCCAGCAGCACCCCTACTAGTTACTACGAGCAGTACTTC. Protein: CASSTPTSYYEQYF.

The chain has TRBV7-3 and TRBJ2-2, with D possibly matching TRBD2 (5 bases). The V gene lost 3 bases and the J gene lost 8 bases, with 10 bases spanning the gap. The CDR3 spans 13 residues. Germline lookup yields CDR1 SGHTA and CDR2 FQGTGA. CDR3 residues: CASSFGSGGELFF. The CDR3 coding sequence is TGTGCCAGCAGCTTCGGCTCGGGGGGGGAGCTGTTTTTT.

J is TRBJ1-2 and V is TRBV25-1; 10 bases are shared with TRBD1. Germline CDR1 is MGHDK and CDR2 is SYGVNS. With 7 bases clipped from V and 4 bases from J, the junction kept 9 bases outside the gene matches. The CDR3 has 15 residues. CDR3 sequence (DNA): TGTGCCAGCATTCCAAGGGGACAGGGGACCTATGGCTACACCTTC. Translating gives CASIPRGQGTYGYTF.

This clone occurred once. The chain has TRBV6-5 and TRBJ1-5; D remains unclear. Trimming removed 0 bases from V and 3 bases from J, with 12 bases in between. Per germline, CDR1 MNHEY and CDR2 SVGAGI. The CDR3 loop spans 16 amino acids. The CDR3 protein is CASSYSSWKLNQPQHF. The CDR3 region has the DNA TGTGCCAGCAGTTACTCGTCTTGGAAGCTCAATCAGCCCCAGCATTTT.

This rearrangement joins TRBV4-3 to TRBJ2-2, with 7 bases aligning to TRBD2. The V gene end was trimmed by 3 bases and the J gene end by 1 base; junction bases not matched to a gene: 11. The CDR3 runs 18 residues. In germline, CDR1 is LGHNA, CDR2 YSLEER. The CDR3 is CASSHERGVPLNTGELFF. The CDR3 region has the DNA TGCGCCAGCAGCCATGAGCGGGGCGTTCCTTTGAACACCGGGGAGCTGTTTTTT.

This clone was seen more than once but under ten times. The chain is built from TRBV7-3 and TRBJ2-2, with a possible D match to TRBD1 (5 bases). The V gene lost 4 bases and the J gene lost 7 bases, with 13 bases spanning the gap. The CDR3 is 14 residues long. Looked up from germline, CDR1 is SGHTA and CDR2 is FQGTGA. CDR3 in DNA: TGTGCCAGCAGCTCAGGCTCTAGGGGCGGGGAGCTGTTTTTT. It yields the protein CASSSGSRGGELFF.

This chain uses TRBV6-1 with TRBJ1-1; TRBD1 matches 8 bases. This CDR3 contains 13 residues. Germline CDR1 and CDR2: MNHNS and SASEGT. V lost 8 bases to trimming and J lost 1 base; unmatched junction nucleotides: 3. CDR3 sequence (DNA): TGTGCCAGCCCTGGACAGGGGAACACTGAAGCTTTCTTT. The encoded protein is CASPGQGNTEAFF.

The chain has TRBV2 and TRBJ1-4; 7 bases agree with TRBD1. This CDR3 spans 13 amino acids. CDR1 is SNHLY and CDR2 is FYNNEI in the germline V gene. V shed 4 bases, J shed 10 bases, and the junction held 6 bases outside the gene matches. The CDR3 bases are TGTGCCAGCAGTGTGGGGGACAGAGGAAAACTGTTTTTT. As protein: CASSVGDRGKLFF.

The V call is TRBV5-1, the J call TRBJ1-3, with D unresolved. The V end lost 4 bases, the J end lost 0 bases, and 11 bases lay between the germline ends. The CDR3 contains 15 residues. Germline V gene lookup returns CDR1 SGHRS and CDR2 YFSETQ. The CDR3 DNA sequence: TGCGCCAGCAGCCTAGACGGTCCCTCTGGAAACACCATATATTTT. This codes for CASSLDGPSGNTIYF.

This clone showed up just a few times. Written as DNA, the CDR3 is TGTGCCAGCAGCTCTGTGGGGGGCATAACCGGGGAGCTGTTTTTT. This translates into CASSSVGGITGELFF. This chain joins TRBV7-3 and TRBJ2-2; tentatively, D is TRBD1 or TRBD2 (6 bases each). This CDR3 is 15 amino acids long. Trimming took off 4 bases at V and 5 bases at J, with 14 bases between the two ends. Germline V gives CDR1 SGHTA, CDR2 FQGTGA.

The chain links TRBV11-2 to TRBJ2-7, with 7 nucleotides matching TRBD1. CDR3 length: 13 amino acids. From germline, CDR1 is SGHAT and CDR2 FQNNGV. Trimming took 5 bases from V and 6 from J; bases not matched to a gene: 7. The CDR3 here is CASSTDRATEQYF. CDR3 in DNA: TGTGCCAGCAGCACAGACAGGGCGACCGAGCAGTACTTC.

The V call is TRBV5-8, the J call TRBJ2-7, with D tentatively TRBD1 or TRBD2 (5 bases each). The germline CDR1 and CDR2 sequences are SGHTS and YDEGEE. The CDR3 loop spans 14 amino acids. Trimming removed 2 bases at V and 7 bases at J, with 16 bases between. DNA for the CDR3: TGTGCCAGCAGCTTCGGGGACCAACGGGTGGAGCAGTACTTC. This translates into CASSFGDQRVEQYF.

The chain employs TRBV19 and TRBJ2-5; TRBD2 agrees at 9 bases. The CDR3 covers 16 residues. Germline-derived CDR1 and CDR2 are LNHDA and SQIVND (reference sequence). With 2 bases clipped from V and 2 bases from J, the junction kept 6 bases outside the gene matches. The CDR3 region is CASSISSGILQETQYF. CDR3 sequence (DNA): TGTGCCAGTAGTATATCTAGCGGGATTTTACAAGAGACCCAGTACTTC.

The chain carries TRBV4-2 and TRBJ1-3, with D unresolved. V was trimmed by 0 bases and J by 4 bases, leaving 4 bases between them. This CDR3 contains 13 residues. Germline CDR1 and CDR2: LGHNA and YNFKEQ. CDR3 sequence: CASSQEGGNTIYF. The CDR3 nucleotides are TGTGCCAGCAGCCAAGAGGGGGGAAACACCATATATTTT.

This CDR3 is CAWGSDSEGSPLHF. In DNA, the CDR3 is TGTGCCTGGGGAAGCGACTCAGAGGGTTCACCCCTCCACTTT. The V gene is TRBV30, the J gene TRBJ1-6; D is ambiguous. The CDR3 is 14 amino acids. Germline V CDR1 and CDR2: GTSNPN, SVGIG (reference sequence). V lost 5 bases to trimming and J lost 9 bases, with 17 bases between them.

The chain combines TRBV28 with TRBJ2-7; TRBD2 is a possible D gene (5 bases). Germline V gene sequence: CDR1 MDHEN, CDR2 SYDVKM. Trimming removed 7 bases from V and 5 bases from J, with 18 bases in between. This CDR3 contains 14 residues. This CDR3 reads CASTPGDNKDEQYF. DNA of the CDR3: TGTGCCAGCACCCCCGGGGATAATAAGGACGAGCAGTACTTC.

This clone was seen just once. This chain joins TRBV7-2 and TRBJ2-1; 8 positions agree with TRBD2. V trimming: 7 bases; J trimming: 2 bases; junction bases outside the gene matches: 4. CDR3 size: 14 residues. Germline V gene lookup returns CDR1 SGHTA and CDR2 FQGNSA. The DNA for the CDR3 is TGTGCCAGCATGGCGGGGGGCGCCTACAATGAGCAGTTCTTC. Its protein product is CASMAGGAYNEQFF. The full variable domain, its missing parts supplied by reference TRBV7-2 and TRBJ2-1, is GAGVSQSPSNKVTEKGKDVELRCDPISGHTALYWYRQSLGQGLEFLIYFQGNSAPDKSGLPSDRFSAERTGGSVSTLTIQRTQQEDSAVYLCASMAGGAYNEQFFGPGTRLTVL.

The rearrangement uses TRBV29-1 and TRBJ1-4; tentative D call: TRBD1 (5 bases). Trimming removed 3 bases from V and 5 bases from J, with 10 bases in between. Germline V gene lookup returns CDR1 SQVTM and CDR2 ANQGSEA. The CDR3 has 13 amino acids. Written as DNA, the CDR3 is TGCAGCGTTGAGGCGGGGGGAAATGAAAAACTGTTTTTT. The encoded protein is CSVEAGGNEKLFF. Variable domain in full (rest from reference TRBV29-1 and TRBJ1-4): SAVISQKPSRDICQRGTSLTIQCQVDSQVTMMFWYRQQPGQSLTLIATANQGSEATYESGFVIDKFPISRPNLTFSTLTVSNMSPEDSSIYLCSVEAGGNEKLFFGSGTQLSVL.

Only a few counts were recorded for this clone. The chain is built from TRBV14 and TRBJ2-5; 10 bases match TRBD1. The CDR3 consists of 20 residues. Germline values: CDR1 SGHDN, CDR2 FVKESK. Trimming removed 0 bases from V and 5 bases from J; junction bases left unmatched: 18. The CDR3 sequence is CASSQDIKSWRQGAGETQYF. The DNA of the CDR3 is TGTGCCAGCAGCCAAGATATTAAATCTTGGAGACAGGGGGCTGGGGAGACCCAGTACTTC.